These 23 T cell receptor beta chains came from one sample sequenced in a study of cytomegalovirus exposure and HLA in healthy donors. Primers included in the PCR were 60 Vbeta and 13 Jbeta primers. The data were produced by immunoSEQ multiplex PCR, yet TCRdb's version contains in-frame clones alone and is incomplete. The repertoire has about 140,000 clones, more than 70% of them found once; the top ten carry under 1.5%. The specimen sequenced was PBMCs. The receptors derive from a male donor in good health and CMV-seropositive.

The J gene is TRBJ2-6, the V gene TRBV28; tentative D call: TRBD1 (6 bases). The CDR3 has 15 residues. The germline V gene encodes CDR1 MDHEN and CDR2 SYDVKM. Trimming shortened V by 2 bases and J by 13 bases, and 18 bases separated the two germline ends. The CDR3 here is CASSLGWTELSVLTF. The CDR3 region has the DNA TGTGCCAGCAGTTTAGGTTGGACAGAGCTCAGTGTCCTGACTTTC.

This clone was picked up a small number of times. V and J are TRBV6-4 and TRBJ2-7, with a tentative D call TRBD1 (5 bases). The germline V gene encodes CDR1 MRHNA and CDR2 SNTAGT. This CDR3 has 14 residues. With 7 bases removed from V and 0 bases from J, the gap between germline ends came to 13 bases. The CDR3 is CASKLGASSYEQYF. The CDR3 bases are TGTGCCAGCAAATTAGGGGCCAGCTCCTACGAGCAGTACTTC.

As for this clone: This specimen includes other DNA sequences encoding the same CDR3. The chain carries TRBV7-8 and TRBJ2-2, with 7 bases aligning to TRBD2. The ends lost 11 bases at V and 7 bases at J; junction bases unmatched: 7. Germline CDR1 and CDR2: SGHVS and FQNEAQ. The CDR3 is 12 residues long. DNA for the CDR3: TGTGCCGCGGGGGTTTCCAGCGGGGAGCTGTTTTTT. It specifies CAAGVSSGELFF. The complete variable domain, with remaining parts taken from reference TRBV7-8 and TRBJ2-2, reads GAGVSQSPRYKVAKRGQDVALRCDPISGHVSLFWYQQALGQGPEFLTYFQNEAQLDKSGLPSDRFFAERPEGSVSTLKIQRTQQEDSAVYLCAAGVSSGELFFGEGSRLTVL.

The chain carries TRBV7-3 and TRBJ2-1; possible D gene TRBD2, 6 bases. This CDR3 is built from 16 residues. From germline, CDR1 is SGHTA and CDR2 FQGTGA. V lost 5 bases to trimming and J lost 0 bases, with 14 bases between them. The chain's CDR3 is CASSLRRGDSYNEQFF. CDR3 DNA: TGTGCCAGCAGCCTCCGGCGGGGAGACTCCTACAATGAGCAGTTCTTC.

V is TRBV5-6 and J is TRBJ1-1; D is ambiguous. Per the germline V gene, CDR1 is SGHDT and CDR2 is YYEEEE. Deletions cut 4 bases from V and 0 bases from J, with 10 bases between. The CDR3 has 14 amino acids. The CDR3 spells CASSKTDLNTEAFF. In DNA form, the CDR3 reads TGTGCCAGCAGCAAGACGGACTTGAACACTGAAGCTTTCTTT.

The chain has TRBV7-9 and TRBJ2-5, with 7 bases matching TRBD1. Matching the DNA end better, TRBJ2-7 makes the J call doubtful. The length of the CDR3 is 15 residues. Germline assignment: CDR1 SEHNR and CDR2 FQNEAQ (reference sequence). DNA of the CDR3: TGTGCCAGCAGCTTAGCAGAGGGGGCAGTCCACGAGCAGTACTTC. Translation: CASSLAEGAVHEQYF.

Remarks on this clone: The junction shows a germline mismatch at one end, possibly a read error. V is TRBV7-9 and J is TRBJ2-1; 11 bases agree with TRBD2. The CDR3 totals 14 residues. Germline V gives CDR1 SEHNR, CDR2 FQNEAQ (reference sequence). The CDR3: CSSSPSGGLHEQFF. Here the CDR3 DNA reads TGTTCCAGCAGCCCTAGCGGGGGGTTACATGAGCAGTTCTTC.

This chain links TRBV7-6 with TRBJ2-5; 10 nucleotides agree with TRBD2. The CDR3 is made up of 15 amino acids. Germline-derived CDR1 and CDR2 are SGHVS and FNYEAQ. Unmatched junction bases numbered 6, after V lost 5 bases and J lost 3 bases. CDR3 sequence: CASSQITSGEETQYF. As DNA, the CDR3 is TGTGCCAGCAGCCAGATTACTAGCGGGGAAGAGACCCAGTACTTC.

The table lists this clone with a few counts. The gene calls are TRBV15 and TRBJ2-7, with 12 bases identical to TRBD2. From germline, CDR1 is LNHNV and CDR2 YYDKDF (reference sequence). The V gene end was trimmed by 0 bases and the J gene end by 11 bases; junction bases not matched to a gene: 8. The CDR3 has 15 amino acids. The CDR3 nucleotides read TGTGCCACCAGCAGAGATAGGGCACTAGCGGGGGGAAAGTACTTC. Translated, it gives CATSRDRALAGGKYF.

This clone appeared a single time. The chain uses TRBV7-8 and TRBJ1-4, with 7 bases matching TRBD1. Germline lookup yields CDR1 SGHVS and CDR2 FQNEAQ. The length of the CDR3 is 15 residues. The V and J ends lost 5 bases and 6 bases, in that order; junction bases with no gene match: 9. CDR3 sequence reads: CASSMTRGTDEKLFF. For the CDR3, the DNA is TGTGCCAGCAGCATGACCCGGGGGACAGATGAAAAACTGTTTTTT.

In DNA, the CDR3 is TGTGCCAGCAGCTTAAACTCCAGGGGTAACGGCTACACCTTC. Translation gives CASSLNSRGNGYTF. The chain couples TRBV7-3 to TRBJ1-2; TRBD1 is a possible D gene (6 bases). With 1 base removed from V and 8 bases from J, the gap between germline ends came to 14 bases. Germline V gene lookup returns CDR1 SGHTA and CDR2 FQGTGA. The CDR3 has 14 amino acids.

CDR3 residues: CAVGQTGALSQPQHF. The DNA for the CDR3 is TGTGCCGTGGGCCAAACAGGTGCCCTGAGTCAGCCCCAGCATTTT. This chain connects TRBV10-3 to TRBJ1-5, with D perhaps TRBD1 (5 bases). Germline V lookup: CDR1 ENHRY, CDR2 SYGVKD. V lost 11 bases, J lost 6 bases, and 23 bases lay in between. The CDR3 length is 15 residues.

The chain has TRBV4-2 and TRBJ2-3; D is ambiguous. Germline loops: CDR1 LGHNA, CDR2 YNFKEQ. The CDR3 covers 17 residues. V lost 2 bases and J lost 1, with 16 bases in between. The CDR3 reads CASSQLTQTLGTDTQYF. CDR3 in DNA: TGTGCCAGCAGCCAACTAACCCAAACCTTAGGCACAGATACGCAGTATTTT.

This clone was recorded a few times. V and J are TRBV5-1 and TRBJ2-6, with D uncertain. Germline V lookup: CDR1 SGHRS, CDR2 YFSETQ. The CDR3 covers 18 residues. V was pared by 2 bases and J by 0 bases, with 15 bases between. The CDR3 DNA reads as TGCGCCAGCAGCTTCCCCAGCGATTCTAACTCTGGGGCCAACGTCCTGACTTTC. It yields the protein CASSFPSDSNSGANVLTF.

The rearrangement links TRBV4-3 to TRBJ2-1, with 9 nucleotides matching TRBD2. The CDR3 extends over 15 amino acids. Germline V gene sequence: CDR1 LGHNA, CDR2 YSLEER. The V and J ends lost 5 bases and 0 bases, in that order; junction bases with no gene match: 2. CDR3 amino acids: CASSKTSGSYNEQFF. The CDR3 coding sequence is TGCGCCAGCAGCAAGACTAGCGGCTCCTACAATGAGCAGTTCTTC.

The rearrangement uses TRBV6-5 and TRBJ2-7; 8 bases are a match to TRBD2. This CDR3 comprises 13 residues. Germline CDR1 is MNHEY and CDR2 is SVGAGI. V gave up 6 bases and J gave up 6 bases; unmatched junction bases: 7. The CDR3 DNA reads as TGTGCCAGCAGAGCCGGGCTAGCGGGCGAGCAGTACTTC. Translation: CASRAGLAGEQYF.

This clone was detected once. The chain links TRBV7-9 to TRBJ1-2; 7 positions agree with TRBD1. This CDR3 is built from 14 residues. Unmatched junction bases numbered 10, after V lost 4 bases and J lost 8 bases. In germline, CDR1 is SEHNR, CDR2 FQNEAQ (reference sequence). For the CDR3, the DNA is TGTGCCAGCAGCTCGGGACAGCCTCCTGGGGGCTACACCTTC. Protein: CASSSGQPPGGYTF.

The chain uses TRBV18 and TRBJ1-5; TRBD1 matches 7 bases. The CDR3 length is 17 residues. J was trimmed by 5 bases and V by 3 bases; bases with no gene match: 13. In germline, CDR1 is KGHSH, CDR2 LQKENI. The CDR3 region is CASSPLPVQGRDQPQHF. The CDR3 DNA follows: TGTGCCAGCTCACCGTTACCAGTACAGGGGCGGGATCAGCCCCAGCATTTT.

The J gene is TRBJ2-3, the V gene TRBV6-4, with 9 bases lining up with TRBD1. In germline, CDR1 is MRHNA, CDR2 SNTAGT. V lost 4 bases and J lost 5; bases outside the gene matches: 10. The CDR3 runs 16 residues. The CDR3 DNA is TGTGCCAGCAGTGTTACCGGGACAGGGTCGGGAGATACGCAGTATTTT. Protein product: CASSVTGTGSGDTQYF.

The chain combines TRBV9 with TRBJ2-2; 7 nucleotides agree with TRBD2. CDR1 and CDR2 from the germline V gene are SGDLS and YYNGEE. This CDR3 is 16 amino acids long. Unmatched junction bases numbered 12, after V lost 4 bases and J lost 6 bases. The chain's CDR3 is CASSPRLAGWAGELFF. The CDR3, as DNA: TGTGCCAGCAGCCCAAGACTAGCAGGCTGGGCCGGGGAGCTGTTTTTT. The full variable domain, completed using reference TRBV9 and TRBJ2-2, is DSGVTQTPKHLITATGQRVTLRCSPRSGDLSVYWYQQSLDQGLQFLIQYYNGEERAKGNILERFSAQQFPDLHSELNLSSLELGDSALYFCASSPRLAGWAGELFFGEGSRLTVL.

The rearrangement joins TRBV2 to TRBJ1-2, with 8 bases matching TRBD1. Germline assignment: CDR1 SNHLY and CDR2 FYNNEI. V trimming: 3 bases; J trimming: 2 bases; junction bases outside the gene matches: 8. The CDR3 runs 16 residues. CDR3 protein: CASSEDRATVNYGYTF. CDR3 nucleotide sequence: TGTGCCAGCAGTGAGGACAGGGCGACGGTAAACTATGGCTACACCTTC.

The rearrangement joins TRBV11-3 to TRBJ2-2; TRBD1 matches at 7 bases. Trimming cost V 1 base and J 6 bases; bases outside gene matches: 8. The germline V gene has CDR1 SGHNT and CDR2 YENEEA. The CDR3 sequence is 16 residues long. CDR3 in DNA: TGTGCCAGCAGCTTAGGGCACGGGCAGGGGGCCGGGGAGCTGTTTTTT. This translates into CASSLGHGQGAGELFF. Variable domain in full (rest from reference TRBV11-3 and TRBJ2-2): EAGVVQSPRYKIIEKKQPVAFWCNPISGHNTLYWYLQNLGQGPELLIRYENEEAVDDSQLPKDRFSAERLKGVDSTLKIQPAELGDSAVYLCASSLGHGQGAGELFFGEGSRLTVL.

This chain links TRBV7-9 with TRBJ1-4, with 9 bases matching TRBD1. CDR3 length: 15 amino acids. Trimming at V came to 4 bases and at J to 7 bases, leaving 7 bases not matched to a gene. Germline lookup yields CDR1 SEHNR and CDR2 FQNEAQ (reference sequence). The CDR3 is CASSSTGGFGEKLFF. The CDR3 nucleotides are TGTGCCAGCAGCTCTACAGGGGGCTTCGGTGAAAAACTGTTTTTT.